This TCR beta chain was documented in a study of T cell responses to AZD1222 COVID-19 vaccine. Study-wide context: Pooling was applied to second doses at about 4 or about 12 weeks. Study-wide points: The study found vaccine-associated CD4 TCRs spanning spike, dominant at 160-218 and 743-854. Sampling that yielded the repertoires occurred only after the peak T cell response. Donors were mostly white British, more females; clonal diversity possibly underestimated.

About this clone itself: Its target is not known.

TCRdb's table, derived via immunoSEQ multiplex PCR, lists solely in-frame clones and lacks some. Of approximately 140,000 clones in the sample, about 93% were seen once. The CDR3 length is 16 residues. The V and J ends lost 5 bases and 5 bases, in that order; junction bases with no gene match: 14. CDR1 is MNHEY and CDR2 is SMNVEV in the germline V gene (reference sequence). The sample consisted of peripheral blood, taken on day 0 of AZD1222 vaccination. The chain joins TRBV27 to TRBJ1-2; 7 bases are shared with TRBD1. The receptor's source is an adult in good health. CDR3 loop: CASSPSTGPKGYGYTF. DNA of the CDR3: TGTGCCAGCAGTCCGTCGACAGGGCCTAAGGGATATGGCTACACCTTC.